This TCR beta chain was captured in a study of follicular helper T cells after annual influenza vaccination. As regards this clone: Its matching antigen is unknown.

Clones were sequenced by immunoSEQ multiplex PCR, and TCRdb holds only the in-frame ones, with some missing. This table holds thousands of clones, 83% found once. The time point here: 2015-2016 season, 7 days after influenza vaccination. General study findings and limits: ICOS+CD38+ cTfh clonality tracked population frequency, and its change tracked circulating plasmablast change. Most later recoveries of Day 7 ICOS+CD38+ clones were ICOS-CD38- cTfh. Recurrent ICOS+CD38+ cTfh clonotypes included tetramer and AIM influenza-specific ones.

CDR1 WSHSY and CDR2 SAAADI come from the germline V gene. The ends were cut back, 7 bases at V and 6 bases at J, with 21 bases in the middle. The CDR3 totals 16 residues. This TCR came from an adult who received the influenza vaccine. V gene TRBV10-2 combines with J gene TRBJ2-2; perhaps TRBD2 as D (6 bases). The input for sequencing was CXCR5+ CD38- circulating T follicular helper cells from blood, taken 7 days after influenza vaccination. Sample subset: circulating Tfh, non-naive CD4+CXCR5+PD-1+ (ICOS+CD38+ or ICOS-CD38-). The CDR3 reads CASNTKMVAGPGELFF. The DNA of the CDR3 is TGCGCCAGCAATACGAAGATGGTGGCGGGGCCCGGGGAGCTGTTTTTT.